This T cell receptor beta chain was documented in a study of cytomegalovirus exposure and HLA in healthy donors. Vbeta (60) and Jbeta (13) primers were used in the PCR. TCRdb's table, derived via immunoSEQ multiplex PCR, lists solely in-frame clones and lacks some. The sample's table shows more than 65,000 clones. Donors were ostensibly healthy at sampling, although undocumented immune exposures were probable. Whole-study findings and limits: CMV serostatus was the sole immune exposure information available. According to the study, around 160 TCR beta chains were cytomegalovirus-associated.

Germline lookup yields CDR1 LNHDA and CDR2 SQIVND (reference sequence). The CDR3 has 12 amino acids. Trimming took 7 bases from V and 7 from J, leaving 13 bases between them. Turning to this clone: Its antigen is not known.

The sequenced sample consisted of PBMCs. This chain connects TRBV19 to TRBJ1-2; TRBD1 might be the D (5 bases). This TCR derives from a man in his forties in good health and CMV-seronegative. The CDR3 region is CASNGQGSGYTF. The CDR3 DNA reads TGTGCCAGTAATGGTCAGGGCTCTGGCTACACCTTC.